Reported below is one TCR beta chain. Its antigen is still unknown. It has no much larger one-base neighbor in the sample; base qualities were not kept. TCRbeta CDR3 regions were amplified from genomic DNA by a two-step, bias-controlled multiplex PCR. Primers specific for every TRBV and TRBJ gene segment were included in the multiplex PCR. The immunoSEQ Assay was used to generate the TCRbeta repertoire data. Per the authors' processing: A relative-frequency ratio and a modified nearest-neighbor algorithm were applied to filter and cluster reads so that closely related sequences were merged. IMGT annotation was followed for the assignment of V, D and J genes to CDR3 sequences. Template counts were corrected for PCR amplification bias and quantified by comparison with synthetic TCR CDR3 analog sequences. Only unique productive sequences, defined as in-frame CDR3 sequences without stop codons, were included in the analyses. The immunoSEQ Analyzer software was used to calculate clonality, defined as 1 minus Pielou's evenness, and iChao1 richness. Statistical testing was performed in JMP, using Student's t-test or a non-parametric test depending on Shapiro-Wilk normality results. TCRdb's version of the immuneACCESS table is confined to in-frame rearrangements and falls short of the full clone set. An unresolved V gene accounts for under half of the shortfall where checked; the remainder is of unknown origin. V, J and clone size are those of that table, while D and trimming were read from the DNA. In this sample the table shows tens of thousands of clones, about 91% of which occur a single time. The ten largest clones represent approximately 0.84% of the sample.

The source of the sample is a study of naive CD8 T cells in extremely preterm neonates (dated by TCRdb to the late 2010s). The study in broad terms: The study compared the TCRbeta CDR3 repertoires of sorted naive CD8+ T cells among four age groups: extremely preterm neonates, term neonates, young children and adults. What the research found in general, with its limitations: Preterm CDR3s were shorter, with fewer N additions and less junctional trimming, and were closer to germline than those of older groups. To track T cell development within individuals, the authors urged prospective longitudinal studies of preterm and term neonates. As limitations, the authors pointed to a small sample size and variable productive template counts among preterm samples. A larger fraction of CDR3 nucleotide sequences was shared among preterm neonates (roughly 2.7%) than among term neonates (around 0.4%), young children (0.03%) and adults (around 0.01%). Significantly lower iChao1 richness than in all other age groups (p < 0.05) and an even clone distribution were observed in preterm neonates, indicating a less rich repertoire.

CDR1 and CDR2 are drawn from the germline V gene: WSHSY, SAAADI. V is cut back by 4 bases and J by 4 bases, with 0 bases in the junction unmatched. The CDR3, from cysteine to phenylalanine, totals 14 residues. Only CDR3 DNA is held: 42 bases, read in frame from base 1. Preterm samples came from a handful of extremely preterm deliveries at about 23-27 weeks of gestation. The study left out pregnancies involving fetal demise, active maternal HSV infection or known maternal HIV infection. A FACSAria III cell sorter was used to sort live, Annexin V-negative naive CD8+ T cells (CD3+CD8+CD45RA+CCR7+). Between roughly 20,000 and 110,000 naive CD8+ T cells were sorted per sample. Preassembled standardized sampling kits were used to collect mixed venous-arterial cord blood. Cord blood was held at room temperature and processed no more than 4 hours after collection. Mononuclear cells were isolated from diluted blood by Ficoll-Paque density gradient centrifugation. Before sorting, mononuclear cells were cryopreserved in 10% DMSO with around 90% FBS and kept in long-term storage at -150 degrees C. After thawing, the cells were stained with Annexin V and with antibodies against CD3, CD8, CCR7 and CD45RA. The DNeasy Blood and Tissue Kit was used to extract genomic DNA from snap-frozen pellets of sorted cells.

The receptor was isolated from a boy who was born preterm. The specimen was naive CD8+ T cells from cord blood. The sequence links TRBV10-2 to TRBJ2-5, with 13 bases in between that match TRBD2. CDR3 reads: CASSGLAGGETQYF. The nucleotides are TGCGCCAGCAGTGGACTAGCGGGGGGAGAGACCCAGTACTTC.